The 14 T cell receptor beta chains listed next were all sequenced from one sample in a study of untreated major depressive disorder. Assay used: immunoSEQ multiplex PCR; TCRdb lists only in-frame clones, some missing. The data contain approximately 20,000 clones, approximately 87% of them singletons. The sequencing sample was made of CD4+ T cells from PBMCs. The source is a woman aged 30 to 39 in good health.

This clone has only a few counts. The chain uses TRBV7-8 and TRBJ2-7, with 9 bases aligning to TRBD1. V dropped 5 bases and J dropped 3; count of bases not matched to a gene: 8. The CDR3 is made up of 15 amino acids. Germline CDR1 SGHVS, CDR2 FQNEAQ. This chain's CDR3 is CASSPIMDRGYEQYF. CDR3 nucleotide sequence: TGTGCCAGCAGCCCCATAATGGACAGGGGCTACGAGCAGTACTTC.

This chain connects TRBV27 to TRBJ2-7, with TRBD1 matching over 8 bases. Losses at the gene ends were 2 bases for V and 3 bases for J; bases not matched to a gene: 3. CDR1 and CDR2 from the germline V gene are MNHEY and SMNVEV (reference sequence). The CDR3 covers 14 residues. CDR3 coding DNA: TGTGCCAGCAGTTTAAGTACAGGGGGCTACGAGCAGTACTTC. Protein product: CASSLSTGGYEQYF.

This chain connects TRBV6-6 to TRBJ2-7; D tentatively reads TRBD1 or TRBD2 (5 bases each). The CDR3 loop spans 15 amino acids. The V gene's germline CDR1 is MNHNY and CDR2 SVGAGI (reference sequence). The ends were cut back, 0 bases at V and 4 bases at J, with 13 bases in the middle. The CDR3 spells CASSYSAGTQYEQYF. In DNA, the CDR3 is TGTGCCAGCAGTTACTCCGCCGGGACCCAGTACGAGCAGTACTTC.

The V and J genes are TRBV5-1 and TRBJ1-6; D is unclear. Per the germline V gene, CDR1 is SGHRS and CDR2 is YFSETQ. The CDR3 runs 14 residues. Deletions cut 2 bases from V and 7 bases from J, with 10 bases between. The CDR3 loop is CASSLGDKNSPLHF. The CDR3 nucleotides read TGCGCCAGCAGCTTAGGTGACAAAAATTCACCCCTCCACTTT.

The chain links TRBV18 to TRBJ2-5, with D tentatively TRBD1 or TRBD2 (6 bases each). Trimming left V 6 bases short and J 0 bases short, with 14 bases between. Germline values: CDR1 KGHSH, CDR2 LQKENI. The CDR3 is 15 amino acids. The CDR3 DNA reads as TGTGCCAGCTCGACCCGAGGGGGGAACCAAGAGACCCAGTACTTC. Its translation: CASSTRGGNQETQYF.

V is TRBV4-3 and J is TRBJ2-1, with 15 bases that match TRBD2. There are 16 residues in the CDR3. With 3 bases clipped from V and 10 bases from J, the junction kept 7 bases outside the gene matches. Germline-derived CDR1 and CDR2 are LGHNA and YSLEER. The CDR3 region is CASSQAAGTSGGEQFF. The CDR3 DNA sequence: TGCGCCAGCAGCCAGGCGGCCGGGACTAGCGGGGGGGAGCAGTTCTTC.

This sequence joins TRBV5-1 and TRBJ1-1, with TRBD1 identical over 7 bases. Unmatched junction bases numbered 10, after V lost 0 bases and J lost 11 bases. There are 14 residues in the CDR3. Germline V gives CDR1 SGHRS, CDR2 YFSETQ. CDR3 residues: CASSLATGDALAFF. The CDR3 DNA sequence: TGCGCCAGCAGCTTGGCCACAGGGGACGCGCTCGCTTTCTTT.

The chain recombines TRBV28 with TRBJ2-5; TRBD2 matches at 8 bases. The CDR3 totals 18 residues. Germline loops: CDR1 MDHEN, CDR2 SYDVKM. J lost 5 bases, V lost 7 bases, and 21 bases had no gene match. CDR3 in amino acids: CASTDPRSFGGAGETQYF. The DNA for the CDR3 is TGTGCCAGCACCGATCCCCGGTCGTTCGGGGGGGCCGGGGAGACCCAGTACTTC.

The gene calls are TRBV7-2 and TRBJ2-7; 11 bases map to TRBD1. J gave up 3 bases and V 4 bases, and 8 bases lay outside the gene matches. The CDR3 loop spans 16 amino acids. Germline assignment: CDR1 SGHTA and CDR2 FQGNSA. CDR3 bases: TGTGCCAGCAGCTCCAGAGGGGGACAGGGGGTCTACGAGCAGTACTTC. This gives the protein CASSSRGGQGVYEQYF.

The V call is TRBV7-9, the J call TRBJ2-4; 7 bases agree with TRBD1. J was trimmed by 1 base and V by 5 bases; bases with no gene match: 11. Germline V gives CDR1 SEHNR, CDR2 FQNEAQ (reference sequence). The CDR3 is 17 amino acids. CDR3 region: CASSLAQGVGAKNIQYF. CDR3 in DNA: TGTGCCAGCAGCCTGGCCCAGGGGGTGGGCGCCAAAAACATTCAGTACTTC.

The rearrangement joins TRBV19 to TRBJ1-5; D is possibly TRBD1 (5 bases). With 7 bases removed from V and 4 bases from J, the gap between germline ends came to 17 bases. This CDR3 region has 15 residues. Germline CDR1 and CDR2: LNHDA and SQIVND (reference sequence). CDR3: CASNSGTLENQPQHF. In DNA form, the CDR3 reads TGTGCCAGTAATTCCGGGACGCTGGAAAATCAGCCCCAGCATTTT.

This clone has only a few counts. V usage is TRBV18 and J usage is TRBJ2-7; 9 positions match TRBD1. There are 16 residues in the CDR3. V dropped 3 bases and J dropped 2; count of bases not matched to a gene: 8. CDR1 is KGHSH and CDR2 is LQKENI in the germline V gene. The CDR3 region is CASSPPGTGSTYEQYF. The CDR3, as DNA: TGTGCCAGCTCACCGCCCGGGACAGGGAGTACCTACGAGCAGTACTTC.

V and J are TRBV6-5 and TRBJ1-2; tentatively, D is TRBD1 (6 bases). V was trimmed by 0 bases and J by 6 bases, leaving 11 bases between them. The CDR3 has 14 amino acids. Germline values: CDR1 MNHEY, CDR2 SVGAGI. The CDR3 DNA follows: TGTGCCAGCAGTTACTCGAGGGGGGACAATGGCTACACCTTC. It encodes CASSYSRGDNGYTF.

This chain uses TRBV7-3 with TRBJ2-2, with 9 bases aligning to TRBD1. Germline V lookup: CDR1 SGHTA, CDR2 FQGTGA. CDR3 length: 15 amino acids. The J segment lost 3 bases and the V segment lost 2 bases, leaving 1 base of the junction unmatched. The CDR3 here is CASSLWTGDTGELFF. The CDR3 DNA reads TGTGCCAGCAGCTTATGGACAGGGGACACCGGGGAGCTGTTTTTT. The variable domain in full, completed from reference TRBV7-3 and TRBJ2-2, reads GAGVSQTPSNKVTEKGKYVELRCDPISGHTALYWYRQSLGQGPEFLIYFQGTGAADDSGLPNDRFFAVRPEGSVSTLKIQRTERGDSAVYLCASSLWTGDTGELFFGEGSRLTVL.